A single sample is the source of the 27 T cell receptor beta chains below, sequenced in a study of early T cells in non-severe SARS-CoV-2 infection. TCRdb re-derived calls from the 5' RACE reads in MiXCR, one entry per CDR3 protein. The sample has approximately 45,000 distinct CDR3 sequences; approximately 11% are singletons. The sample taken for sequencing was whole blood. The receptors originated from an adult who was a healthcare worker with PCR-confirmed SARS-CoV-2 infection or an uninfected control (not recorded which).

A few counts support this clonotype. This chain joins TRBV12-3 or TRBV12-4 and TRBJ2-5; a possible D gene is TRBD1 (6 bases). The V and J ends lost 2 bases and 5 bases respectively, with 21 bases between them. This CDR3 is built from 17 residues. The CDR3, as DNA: TGTGCCAGCAGTTTACCCACAGGGACCCCCTCTTTTGAGACCCAGTACTTC. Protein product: CASSLPTGTPSFETQYF.

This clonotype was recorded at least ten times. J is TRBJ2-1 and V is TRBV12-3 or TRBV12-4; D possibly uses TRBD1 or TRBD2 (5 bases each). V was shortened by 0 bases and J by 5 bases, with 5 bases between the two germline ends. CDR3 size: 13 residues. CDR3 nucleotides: TGTGCCAGCAGTTTAGCGGGGGACAATGAGCAGTTCTTC. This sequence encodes CASSLAGDNEQFF.

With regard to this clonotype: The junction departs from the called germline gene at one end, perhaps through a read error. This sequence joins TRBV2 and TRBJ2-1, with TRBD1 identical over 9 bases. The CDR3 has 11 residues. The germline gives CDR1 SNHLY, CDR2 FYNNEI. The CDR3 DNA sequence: TGTGCCAGCAGTGTCGGGGACAGGGTGGTCTTC. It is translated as CASSVGDRVVF. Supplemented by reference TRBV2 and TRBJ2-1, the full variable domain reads EPEVTQTPSHQVTQMGQEVILRCVPISNHLYFYWYRQILGQKVEFLVSFYNNEISEKSEIFDDQFSVERPDGSNFTLKIRSTKLEDSAMYFCASSVGDRVVFGPGTRLTVL.

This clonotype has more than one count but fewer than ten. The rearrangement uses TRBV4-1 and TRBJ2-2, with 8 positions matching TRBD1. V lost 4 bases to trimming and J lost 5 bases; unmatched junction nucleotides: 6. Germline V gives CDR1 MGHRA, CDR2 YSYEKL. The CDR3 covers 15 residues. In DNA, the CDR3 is TGCGCCAGCAGCCCAACAGGGGGAAATACCGGGGAGCTGTTTTTT. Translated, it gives CASSPTGGNTGELFF.

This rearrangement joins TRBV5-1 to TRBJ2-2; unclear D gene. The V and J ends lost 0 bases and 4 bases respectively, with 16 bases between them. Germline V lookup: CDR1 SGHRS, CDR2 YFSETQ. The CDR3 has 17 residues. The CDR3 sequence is CASSLVSVTPFTGELFF. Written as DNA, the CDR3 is TGCGCCAGCAGCTTGGTTTCAGTAACACCTTTCACCGGGGAGCTGTTTTTT. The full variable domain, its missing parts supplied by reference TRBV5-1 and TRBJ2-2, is KAGVTQTPRYLIKTRGQQVTLSCSPISGHRSVSWYQQTPGQGLQFLFEYFSETQRNKGNFPGRFSGRQFSNSRSEMNVSTLELGDSALYLCASSLVSVTPFTGELFFGEGSRLTVL.

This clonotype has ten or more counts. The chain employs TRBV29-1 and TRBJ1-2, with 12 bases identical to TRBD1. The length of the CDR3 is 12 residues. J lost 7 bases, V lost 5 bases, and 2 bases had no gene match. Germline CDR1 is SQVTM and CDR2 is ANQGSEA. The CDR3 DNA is TGCAGCGTTCGGGACAGGGGGCTTGGCTACACCTTC. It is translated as CSVRDRGLGYTF.

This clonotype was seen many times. CDR3 coding DNA: TGTGCCAGCAGCTTAGCGCCGGGACAGGGGGCCGAGCAGTACTTC. It yields the protein CASSLAPGQGAEQYF. V usage is TRBV7-6 and J usage is TRBJ2-7; 12 bases line up with TRBD1. The germline gives CDR1 SGHVS, CDR2 FNYEAQ. The CDR3 is 15 residues long. The V gene end was trimmed by 0 bases and the J gene end by 6 bases; junction bases not matched to a gene: 3.

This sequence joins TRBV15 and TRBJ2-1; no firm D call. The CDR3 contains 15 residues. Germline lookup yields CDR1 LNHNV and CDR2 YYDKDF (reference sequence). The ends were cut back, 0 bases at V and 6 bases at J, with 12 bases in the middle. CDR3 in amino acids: CATSRDILSANEQFF. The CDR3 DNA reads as TGTGCCACCAGCAGAGATATCCTATCCGCCAATGAGCAGTTCTTC.

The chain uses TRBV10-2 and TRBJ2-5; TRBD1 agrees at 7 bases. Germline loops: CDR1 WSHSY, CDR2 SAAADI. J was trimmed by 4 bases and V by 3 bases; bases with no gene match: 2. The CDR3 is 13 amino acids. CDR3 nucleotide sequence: TGCGCCAGCAGTGAAAGGGGGCGAGAGACCCAGTACTTC. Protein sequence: CASSERGRETQYF.

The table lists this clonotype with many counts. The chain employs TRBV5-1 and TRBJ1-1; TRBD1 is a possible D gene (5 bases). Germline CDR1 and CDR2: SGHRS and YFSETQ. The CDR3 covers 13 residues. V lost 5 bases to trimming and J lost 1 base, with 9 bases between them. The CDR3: CASRDTPNTEAFF. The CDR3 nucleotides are TGCGCCAGCAGGGACACACCGAACACTGAAGCTTTCTTT.

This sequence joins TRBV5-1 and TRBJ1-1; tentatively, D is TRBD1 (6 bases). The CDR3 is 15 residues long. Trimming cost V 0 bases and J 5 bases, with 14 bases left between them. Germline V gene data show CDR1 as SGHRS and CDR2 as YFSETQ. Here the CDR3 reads CASSLVAGARTEAFF. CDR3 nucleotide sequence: TGCGCCAGCAGCTTGGTGGCGGGGGCGAGGACTGAAGCTTTCTTT. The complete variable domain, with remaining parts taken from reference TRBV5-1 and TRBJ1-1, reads KAGVTQTPRYLIKTRGQQVTLSCSPISGHRSVSWYQQTPGQGLQFLFEYFSETQRNKGNFPGRFSGRQFSNSRSEMNVSTLELGDSALYLCASSLVAGARTEAFFGQGTRLTVV.

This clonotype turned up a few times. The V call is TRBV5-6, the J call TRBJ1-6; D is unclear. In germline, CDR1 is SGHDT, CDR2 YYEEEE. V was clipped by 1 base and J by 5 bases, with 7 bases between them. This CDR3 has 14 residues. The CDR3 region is CASSLYRNNSPLHF. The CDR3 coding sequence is TGTGCCAGCAGCTTGTACAGAAATAATTCACCCCTCCACTTT.

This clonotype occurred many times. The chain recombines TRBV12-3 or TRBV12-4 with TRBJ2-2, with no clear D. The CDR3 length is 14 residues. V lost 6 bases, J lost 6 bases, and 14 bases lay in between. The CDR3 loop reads CASSRTAWAGELFF. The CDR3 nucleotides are TGTGCCAGCAGCCGGACCGCCTGGGCCGGGGAGCTGTTTTTT.

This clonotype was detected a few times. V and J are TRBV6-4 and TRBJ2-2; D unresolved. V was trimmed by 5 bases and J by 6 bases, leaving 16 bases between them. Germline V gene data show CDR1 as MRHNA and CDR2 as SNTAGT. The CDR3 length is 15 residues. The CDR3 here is CASSPMGNAPGELFF. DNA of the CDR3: TGTGCCAGCAGTCCAATGGGCAACGCACCCGGGGAGCTGTTTTTT.

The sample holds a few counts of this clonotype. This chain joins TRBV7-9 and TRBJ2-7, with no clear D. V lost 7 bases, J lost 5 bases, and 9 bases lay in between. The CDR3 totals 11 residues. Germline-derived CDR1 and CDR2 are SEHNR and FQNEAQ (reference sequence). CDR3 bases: TGTGCCAGCACCCACGGAGACGAGCAGTACTTC. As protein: CASTHGDEQYF.

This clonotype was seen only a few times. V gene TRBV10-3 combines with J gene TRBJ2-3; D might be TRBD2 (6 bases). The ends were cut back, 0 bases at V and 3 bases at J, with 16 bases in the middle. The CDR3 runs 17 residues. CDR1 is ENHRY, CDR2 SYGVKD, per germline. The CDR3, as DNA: TGTGCCATCAGTGAGTCTAGAGGCGGGACCGGAACAGATACGCAGTATTTT. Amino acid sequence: CAISESRGGTGTDTQYF.

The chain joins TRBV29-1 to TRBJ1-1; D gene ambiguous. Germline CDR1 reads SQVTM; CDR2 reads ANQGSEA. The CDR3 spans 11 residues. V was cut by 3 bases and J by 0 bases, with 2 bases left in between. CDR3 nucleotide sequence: TGCAGCGTTGAGGTGAACACTGAAGCTTTCTTT. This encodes CSVEVNTEAFF.

The CDR3: CSASGPSNYGYTF. Here the CDR3 DNA reads TGCAGTGCTAGCGGCCCTTCTAACTATGGCTACACCTTC. The rearrangement links TRBV20-1 to TRBJ1-2; D is undetermined. The V gene lost 3 bases and the J gene lost 0 bases, with 8 bases spanning the gap. This CDR3 comprises 13 residues. CDR1 is DFQATT, CDR2 SNEGSKA, per germline (reference sequence).

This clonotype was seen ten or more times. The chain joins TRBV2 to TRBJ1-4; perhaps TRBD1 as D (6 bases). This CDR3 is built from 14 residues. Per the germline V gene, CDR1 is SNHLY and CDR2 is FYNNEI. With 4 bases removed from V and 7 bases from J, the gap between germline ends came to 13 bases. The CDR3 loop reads CASSGPGALEKLFF. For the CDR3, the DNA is TGTGCCAGCAGTGGGCCGGGGGCCCTTGAAAAACTGTTTTTT.

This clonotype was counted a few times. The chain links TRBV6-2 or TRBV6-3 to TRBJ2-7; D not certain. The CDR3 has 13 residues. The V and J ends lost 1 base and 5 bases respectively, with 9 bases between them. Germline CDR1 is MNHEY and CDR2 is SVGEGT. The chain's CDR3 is CASSYYGVDEQYF. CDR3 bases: TGTGCCAGCAGTTACTACGGAGTTGACGAGCAGTACTTC.

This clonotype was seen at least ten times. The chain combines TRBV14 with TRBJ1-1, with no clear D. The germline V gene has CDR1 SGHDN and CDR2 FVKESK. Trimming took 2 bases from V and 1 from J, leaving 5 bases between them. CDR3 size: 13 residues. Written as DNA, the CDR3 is TGTGCCAGCAGCCAAAGCAGGAACACTGAAGCTTTCTTT. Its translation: CASSQSRNTEAFF. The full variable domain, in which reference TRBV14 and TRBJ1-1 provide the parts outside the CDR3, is EAGVTQFPSHSVIEKGQTVTLRCDPISGHDNLYWYRRVMGKEIKFLLHFVKESKQDESGMPNNRFLAERTGGTYSTLKVQPAELEDSGVYFCASSQSRNTEAFFGQGTRLTVV.

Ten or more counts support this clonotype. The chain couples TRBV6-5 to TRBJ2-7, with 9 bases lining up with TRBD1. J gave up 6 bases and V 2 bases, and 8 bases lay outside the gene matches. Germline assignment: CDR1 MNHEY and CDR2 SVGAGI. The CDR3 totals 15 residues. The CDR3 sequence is CASSYTGQGWFEQYF. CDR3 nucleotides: TGTGCCAGCAGTTACACCGGACAGGGGTGGTTCGAGCAGTACTTC.

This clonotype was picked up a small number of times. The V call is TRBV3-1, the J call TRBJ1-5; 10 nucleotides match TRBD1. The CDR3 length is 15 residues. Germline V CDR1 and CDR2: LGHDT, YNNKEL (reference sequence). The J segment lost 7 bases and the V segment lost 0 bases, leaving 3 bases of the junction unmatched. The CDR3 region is CASSQDTTGGQPQHF. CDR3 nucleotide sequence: TGTGCCAGCAGCCAAGATACGACAGGGGGCCAGCCCCAGCATTTT.

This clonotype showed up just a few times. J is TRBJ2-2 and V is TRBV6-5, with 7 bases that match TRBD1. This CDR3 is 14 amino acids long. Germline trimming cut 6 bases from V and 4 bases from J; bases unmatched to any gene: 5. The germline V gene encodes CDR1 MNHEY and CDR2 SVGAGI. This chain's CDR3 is CASSLNRGTGELFF. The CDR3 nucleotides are TGTGCCAGCAGCCTAAACAGGGGCACCGGGGAGCTGTTTTTT.

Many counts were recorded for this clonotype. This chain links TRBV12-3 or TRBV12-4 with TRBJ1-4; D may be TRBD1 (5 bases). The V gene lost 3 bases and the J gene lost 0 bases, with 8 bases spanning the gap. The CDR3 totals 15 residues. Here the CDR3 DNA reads TGTGCCAGCAGTTTCGGGGGAGCAACTAATGAAAAACTGTTTTTT. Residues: CASSFGGATNEKLFF.

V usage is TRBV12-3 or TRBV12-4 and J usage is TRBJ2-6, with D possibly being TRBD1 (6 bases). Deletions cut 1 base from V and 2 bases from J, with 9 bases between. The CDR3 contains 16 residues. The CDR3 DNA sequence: TGTGCCAGCAGTTTAGGGACAGACCCTGGGGCCAACGTCCTGACTTTC. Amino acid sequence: CASSLGTDPGANVLTF.

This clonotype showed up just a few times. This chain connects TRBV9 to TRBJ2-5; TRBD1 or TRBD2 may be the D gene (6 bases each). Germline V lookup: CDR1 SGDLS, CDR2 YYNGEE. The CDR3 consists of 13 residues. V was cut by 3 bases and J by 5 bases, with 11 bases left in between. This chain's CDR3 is CASSEAGGETQYF. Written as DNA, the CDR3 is TGTGCCAGCAGCGAGGCCGGGGGCGAGACCCAGTACTTC.